This is a list of T cell receptor beta chains from one sample in a study of early T cells in non-severe SARS-CoV-2 infection. TCRdb re-called the 5' RACE reads with MiXCR, one entry per CDR3 protein. Here the sample spans around 53,000 distinct CDR3 sequences, approximately 12% being singletons. The material was whole blood, obtained at baseline. The receptors come from an adult who was a healthcare worker with PCR-confirmed SARS-CoV-2 infection or an uninfected control (not recorded which). Each CDR3 is given with its conserved first and last residue. D genes are given only for firm matches. Size values are once, few and many counts, or a class for expanded clones, and some rows have none.

V gene	J gene	D gene	clone size	CDR3 DNA	CDR3 protein
TRBV6-2/TRBV6-3	TRBJ2-2	.	few	TGTGCCAGCCTCCCCCCCGGCAGGGCGCGGCTGTTTTTT	CASLPPGRARLFF
TRBV2	TRBJ2-3	.	few	TGTGCCAGCACGTCGAGCGGAACTACCACAGATACGCAGTATTTT	CASTSSGTTTDTQYF
TRBV12-3/TRBV12-4	TRBJ2-5	TRBD1	.	TGTGCCAGCAGTTTAAGGTTGGGACAGGGGTTAGAGACCCAGTACTTC	CASSLRLGQGLETQYF
TRBV7-9	TRBJ1-2	TRBD1	.	TGTGCCAGCAGCTTTGAGACTGGGACAGGTCTCTTC	CASSFETGTGLF
TRBV28	TRBJ2-6	TRBD1	few	TGTGCCAGCAATCTACAGGGGAGCGGGGCCAACGTCCTGACTTTC	CASNLQGSGANVLTF
TRBV20-1	TRBJ2-1	TRBD2	.	TGCAGTGCTACCGCCTTCCTAGCGGGGCACTACAATGAGCAGTTCTTC	CSATAFLAGHYNEQFF
TRBV5-6	TRBJ2-2	.	few	TGTGCCAGCAGCTTGGCTCGGGGAAACACCGGGGAGCTGTTTTTT	CASSLARGNTGELFF
TRBV7-2	TRBJ2-3	.	many	TGTGCCAGCAGCCCCCCTGGGGGTGGGAGCTCAGATACGCAGTATTTT	CASSPPGGGSSDTQYF
TRBV6-5	TRBJ1-4	.	few	TGTGCCAGCAGTTACGAGGGAACTAATGAAAAACTGTTTTTT	CASSYEGTNEKLFF
TRBV7-6	TRBJ2-7	TRBD1	many	TGTGCCAGCAGCCGAATGACAGGGGGCAACGAGCAGTACTTC	CASSRMTGGNEQYF
TRBV27	TRBJ2-3	.	many	TGTGCCAGCAGTTTTACGAGTTTTTCGGATACGCAGTATTTT	CASSFTSFSDTQYF
TRBV18	TRBJ2-6	.	few	TGTGCCAGCTCACTATCTCGGACAGCTGGGGCCAACGTCCTGACTTTC	CASSLSRTAGANVLTF
TRBV20-1	TRBJ1-6	TRBD1	many	TGCAGTGCTCAGCACCCAACTGGACAGGTCAATTCACCCCTCCACTTT	CSAQHPTGQVNSPLHF
TRBV5-6	TRBJ2-5	.	few	TGTGCCAGCAGCTTGTCCCAACCGGGCGAGACCCAGTACTTC	CASSLSQPGETQYF
TRBV7-2	TRBJ2-7	.	.	TGTGCCAGCAGCTTACAGTTGGGCCGCTACGAGCAGTACTTC	CASSLQLGRYEQYF
TRBV6-5	TRBJ2-1	.	many	TGTGCCAGCAGTTACGCCCGGCGGAACAATGAGCAGTTCTTC	CASSYARRNNEQFF
TRBV5-1	TRBJ2-2	TRBD2	many	TGCGCCAGCAGCGATATACATGAAGGGACTAGCGCGAGGAACACCGGGGAGCTGTTTTTT	CASSDIHEGTSARNTGELFF
TRBV6-5	TRBJ2-5	.	many	TGTGCCAGCAAGGCGGGGAACATCCAAGAGACCCAGTACTTC	CASKAGNIQETQYF
TRBV4-2	TRBJ2-3	.	many	TGTGCCAGCAGCCAGTGGACGACAGATACGCAGTATTTT	CASSQWTTDTQYF
TRBV5-1	TRBJ2-3	.	.	TGCGCCAGCAGCTTCGTTGGACAAGCCACAGATACGCAGTATTTT	CASSFVGQATDTQYF
TRBV25-1	TRBJ2-3	TRBD2	few	TGTGCCAGCAGTGAATCAGGTAGCGGGAGTGATACGCAGTATTTT	CASSESGSGSDTQYF
TRBV3-1	TRBJ2-3	TRBD1	.	TGTGCCAGCAGCCCTGGGACAGGGGTTACATTTCTTGATACGCAGTATTTT	CASSPGTGVTFLDTQYF
TRBV5-6	TRBJ2-5	TRBD2	.	TGTGCCAGCAGCTGGGCTAGCGGGAGCCCCATCGCGACCCAGTACTTC	CASSWASGSPIATQYF
TRBV20-1	TRBJ1-5	.	.	TGCAGTGCTAGAGCTACAGGGTACAATCAGCCCCAGCATTTT	CSARATGYNQPQHF
TRBV7-9	TRBJ2-1	.	few	TGTGCCAGCAGCCCGCGGGGCGCCTCCTTGGATGAGCAGTTCTTC	CASSPRGASLDEQFF
TRBV7-6	TRBJ1-4	TRBD1	.	TGTGCCAGCAGCAGGGGACAGGGAAGAGAAAAACTGTTTTTT	CASSRGQGREKLFF
TRBV10-3	TRBJ2-3	.	.	TGTGCCATCAGTGCAACCGGAAGCACAGATACGCAGTATTTT	CAISATGSTDTQYF
TRBV29-1	TRBJ2-7	.	.	TGCAGCGTTGAATCCTGGTACGAGCAGTACTTC	CSVESWYEQYF
TRBV12-3/TRBV12-4	TRBJ2-1	TRBD2	.	TGTGCCAGCAGTTCTGAGACTAGCGGGAGGAGGTATGAGCAGTTCTTC	CASSSETSGRRYEQFF
TRBV10-1	TRBJ2-1	TRBD2	.	TGCGCCAGCAGTGCTAGCGGGATATACAATGAGCAGTTCTTC	CASSASGIYNEQFF
TRBV2	TRBJ2-5	.	many	TGTGCCGGCCGGCAGGTAGAGACCCAGTACTTC	CAGRQVETQYF
TRBV7-7	TRBJ2-3	TRBD2	few	TGTGCCAGCAGTTCCGGGACTAGCGGGAGTTTAGATACGCAGTATTTT	CASSSGTSGSLDTQYF
TRBV19	TRBJ1-5	.	many	TGTGCCAGTCGGGCGGAAAATCAGCCCCAGCATTTT	CASRAENQPQHF
TRBV7-9	TRBJ2-3	.	many	TGTGCCAGCAGCTTAGCTGTTCCCACAGATACGCAGTATTTT	CASSLAVPTDTQYF
TRBV7-9	TRBJ2-5	.	many	TGTGCCAGCAGCCGCGGGACTGCACAAGAGACCCAGTACTTC	CASSRGTAQETQYF
TRBV7-6	TRBJ2-2	.	.	TGTGCCAGCAGCCCGGATGAGGGGGAGCTGTTTTTT	CASSPDEGELFF
TRBV3-1	TRBJ2-2	.	few	TGTGCCAGCAGCCAAGTAGGGACCGGCGAGGCCGGGGAGCTGTTTTTT	CASSQVGTGEAGELFF
TRBV9	TRBJ2-2	.	few	TGTGCCAGCAGCTGGGACTCCGGATCAAGGCAGACCGGGGAGCTGTTTTTT	CASSWDSGSRQTGELFF
TRBV6-2/TRBV6-3	TRBJ2-1	.	.	TGTGCCAGCAGTTACCCAGCCGATGAGCAGTTCTTC	CASSYPADEQFF
TRBV6-4	TRBJ2-2	.	.	TGTGCCAGCAGTGACTCGAAAGGGTCTGCCGGGGAGCTGTTTTTT	CASSDSKGSAGELFF
TRBV29-1	TRBJ2-3	.	many	TGCAGCGTTGGAATGGGAGTTGGGCAGTATTTT	CSVGMGVGQYF
TRBV20-1	TRBJ2-3	.	once	TGCAGTGCTCCTTACTTGCTAGCGAATACGCAGTATTTT	CSAPYLLANTQYF
TRBV6-2/TRBV6-3	TRBJ2-7	.	many	TGTGCCAGCAGCCTTAGTGTGAATGAGCAGTACTTC	CASSLSVNEQYF